This T cell receptor (beta chain) comes out of a study of T-cell memory formation after mild COVID-19 (dated by TCRdb to the early 2020s). Context from the whole study: TCR sequence clusters from the two donors were found to be largely donor specific. In two donors, T-cell clones that expanded and contracted after mild COVID-19 were followed by sequencing TCRalpha and TCRbeta repertoires longitudinally. The cohort was made up of two young adult volunteers, one female and one male, who were previously healthy.

Note on this clonotype: Its antigen target is currently unknown. Base qualities are missing; no much larger clone stands one base away.

The instrument given in TCRdb is Illumina NovaSeq 6000. Using 5'RACE with constant-segment primers, TCRalpha and TCRbeta cDNA libraries were constructed, with sample barcodes and unique molecular identifiers added in the process. Trizol reagent was used to extract RNA from every sample. Library amplification was performed in two PCR steps, and a second sample barcode and Illumina TruSeq adapters were introduced in the second step. Sequencing of libraries was performed on an Illumina NovaSeq with 2 x 150 bp paired-end reads. Per the source publication's procedure: Demultiplexing of reads and collapsing into UMI-guided consensus sequences were performed with migec v1.2.7. With mixcr v2.1.11, UMI consensuses were aligned to TRA and TRB V and J templates and assembled into clonotypes. A clonotype was counted as expanded or contracted only if both edgeR and NoisET called the change significant, with noise models trained on biological replicates. For edgeR calls, the thresholds were a false discovery rate-adjusted p below 0.01 and a log2 fold-change of 1. As an exploratory analysis of dynamics, PCA with hierarchical clustering was applied to max-normalized trajectories of the 1000 most abundant clonotypes. Separately sequenced CD4+ and CD8+ repertoires were used to assign the CD4 or CD8 phenotype of responding clones. TCRdb reprocessed the public reads (quality trimming at Q25 with fastp, clone calling with MiXCR) and kept in-frame beta chains. Rows with one shared CDR3 protein collapse into an entry with the most common genes and DNA. These V and J calls originate from TCRdb's pipeline instead of the authors' own analysis. The sample has 550,000 to 700,000 distinct CDR3 sequences on record, approximately 15% of them singletons. The ten largest clones take up roughly 8.2% of the sample.

V loses 1 base, J loses 5 bases, and the germline ends lie 7 bases apart. The germline V gene sets CDR1 to LGHNA and CDR2 to YSLEER. CDR3 length: 13 amino acids, cysteine to phenylalanine. CDR3 DNA is the only sequence kept; it has 39 bases, read in frame from the first base. Ficoll-Paque density gradient centrifugation was the method used to isolate PBMCs. Findings and caveats that apply to the study as a whole: Contracting CD4+ clones were found mainly in CM and EM memory subsets, while CD8+ clones were enriched in EMRA. The detection of some responding clones in pre-infection memory suggests that pre-existing cross-reactive memory T cells joined the SARS-CoV-2 response. The study included only a couple of mild cases, and larger cohorts that include severe cases with pre-infection samples were judged to be necessary. Clones contracting from day 15 to 85 had balanced CD4/CD8 phenotypes, while a second wave expanding from day 15 to 37 was biased towards CD4+. SARS-CoV-2 specificity was not confirmed for the second-wave clones peaking on day 37.

The rearrangement joined TRBV4-3 to TRBJ2-3; no D gene is confidently identified. This receptor was obtained from an adult woman who had mild COVID-19 (a few samples of this study predate the infection). The sample titles of this study are shuffled in the database, so cell type and time point are left out; the donor was told from shared clones. Specimen: PBMCs or a T cell subset sorted from them (not recorded which). The nucleotide sequence reads as follows: TGCGCCAGCAGCCAAGGGCCAAGAGATACGCAGTATTTT. This encodes CASSQGPRDTQYF.